The 17 T cell receptor beta chains given below trace back to one sample, sequenced in a study of blood T cells in healthy people across ages. Combining a sample-barcoded 5' primer with a J-beta primer mix, a second PCR ran for roughly 6 to 12 cycles. MiXCR, applied by TCRdb to the 5' RACE reads, yields one record per CDR3 protein. Counted here are about 1,400,000 distinct CDR3 sequences, roughly 40% occurring once; the ten biggest clones make up approximately 7.9%. Sequencing was done on a sample of blood. The receptors were sampled from a young woman in good health.

The chain joins TRBV4-1 to TRBJ2-3; D gene unclear. The CDR3 contains 13 residues. The ends were cut back, 0 bases at V and 11 bases at J, with 12 bases in the middle. The V gene's germline CDR1 is MGHRA and CDR2 YSYEKL. CDR3 sequence: CASSQEITLEQYF. DNA for the CDR3: TGCGCCAGCAGCCAAGAAATAACCCTTGAGCAGTATTTT.

This chain connects TRBV4-1 to TRBJ1-2; tentatively, D is TRBD1 (5 bases). Trimming shortened V by 4 bases and J by 3 bases, and 15 bases separated the two germline ends. CDR3 length: 15 amino acids. Germline loops: CDR1 MGHRA, CDR2 YSYEKL. The CDR3 coding sequence is TGCGCCAGCAGCCCCGGATCGGGGGTTTACTATGGCTACACCTTC. Translating gives CASSPGSGVYYGYTF.

This clonotype was recorded a few times. V gene TRBV2 combines with J gene TRBJ1-5; a possible D gene is TRBD1 (5 bases). The germline gives CDR1 SNHLY, CDR2 FYNNEI. There are 15 residues in the CDR3. V was trimmed by 7 bases and J by 5 bases, leaving 18 bases between them. The CDR3 region is CASTGGAQSHQPQHF. The CDR3 bases are TGTGCCAGCACTGGAGGGGCGCAATCACATCAGCCCCAGCATTTT.

The V gene is TRBV7-8, the J gene TRBJ2-3, with TRBD2 matching over 7 bases. V was clipped by 5 bases and J by 3 bases; unmatched bases: 17. This CDR3 is built from 18 residues. Germline-derived CDR1 and CDR2 are SGHVS and FQNEAQ. The CDR3 DNA follows: TGTGCCAGCAGCCTGCCACTACGACTAGCAGGTCGGACAGATACGCAGTATTTT. Translation: CASSLPLRLAGRTDTQYF.

Worth noting for this clonotype: One base away lies a much larger clone, so this may be a sequencing read error. The genes are TRBV6-5 and TRBJ2-7, with TRBD1 matching over 8 bases. The CDR3 sequence is 16 residues long. Trimming removed 6 bases from V and 4 bases from J; junction bases left unmatched: 14. Germline V CDR1 and CDR2: MNHEY, SVGAGI. Here the CDR3 DNA reads TGTGCCAGCAGCGGTTCCTGGGACAGGATGACTTACGAGCAGTACTTC. It specifies CASSGSWDRMTYEQYF.

CDR3 loop: CASSELPAGVGYEQYF. The CDR3 bases are TGTGCCAGCAGTGAACTCCCGGCAGGGGTAGGCTACGAGCAGTACTTC. The chain combines TRBV2 with TRBJ2-7; possible D gene TRBD1, 6 bases. The length of the CDR3 is 16 residues. The V end was cut by 2 bases, the J end by 3 bases, with 17 bases between. The germline V gene encodes CDR1 SNHLY and CDR2 FYNNEI.

The chain recombines TRBV6-1 with TRBJ2-7; the match to TRBD2 covers 14 bases. Germline V lookup: CDR1 MNHNS, CDR2 SASEGT. Trimming removed 3 bases from V and 10 bases from J; junction bases left unmatched: 17. This CDR3 has 18 residues. CDR3 DNA: TGTGCCAGCAGTGAGAGTGGACTAGCGGGAGGAGTTGGGGAGGCCCAGTACTTC. Translation gives CASSESGLAGGVGEAQYF.

The V and J genes are TRBV3-1 and TRBJ1-1; D ambiguous. V was trimmed by 3 bases and J by 7 bases, leaving 12 bases between them. Germline V gene lookup returns CDR1 LGHDT and CDR2 YNNKEL (reference sequence). The length of the CDR3 is 13 residues. CDR3 bases: TGTGCCAGCAGCCACAGGTCTGGCGTTGAAGCTTTCTTT. This encodes CASSHRSGVEAFF.

The rearrangement uses TRBV4-1 and TRBJ2-3; 11 bases agree with TRBD2. Germline V gene data show CDR1 as MGHRA and CDR2 as YSYEKL. The CDR3 is 18 amino acids. V shed 5 bases and J 1 base; nucleotides not matched to a gene: 11. CDR3 sequence reads: CASSTRTSGSDRTDTQYF. The CDR3 nucleotides read TGCGCCAGCAGCACTAGGACTAGCGGGTCTGATCGCACAGATACGCAGTATTTT.

Comments on this clonotype: One junction end does not reproduce the germline sequence, and a read error may be involved. The chain joins TRBV6-1 to TRBJ2-7; D possibly corresponds to TRBD2 (6 bases). The J call is doubtful: the DNA matches TRBJ2-5 better. This CDR3 spans 16 amino acids. The germline V gene has CDR1 MNHNS and CDR2 SASEGT. CDR3 residues: CASSEYGGSGQATQYF. The CDR3 DNA reads as TGTGCCAGCAGTGAATACGGGGGATCAGGCCAAGCGACCCAGTACTTC.

This chain uses TRBV11-2 with TRBJ2-3; D is possibly TRBD2 (6 bases). There are 17 residues in the CDR3. Trimming pared 5 bases from V and 0 bases from J, leaving 18 bases between. Germline-derived CDR1 and CDR2 are SGHAT and FQNNGV. DNA for the CDR3: TGTGCCAGCAGCCCCGCCGGACTACCGGCTAGCACAGATACGCAGTATTTT. The encoded protein is CASSPAGLPASTDTQYF.

This clonotype has only a few counts. The chain employs TRBV12-3 or TRBV12-4 and TRBJ2-1; TRBD1 agrees at 8 bases. V shed 3 bases and J 1 base; nucleotides not matched to a gene: 2. The CDR3 extends over 15 amino acids. The CDR3 bases are TGTGCCAGCAGTTTCTGGACAGGGTCCTACAATGAGCAGTTCTTC. The encoded protein is CASSFWTGSYNEQFF.

The table lists this clonotype with a few counts. The rearrangement joins TRBV20-1 to TRBJ1-4; 9 positions match TRBD1. The CDR3 consists of 14 residues. CDR1 and CDR2 (germline): DFQATT, SNEGSKA (reference sequence). V dropped 2 bases and J dropped 10; count of bases not matched to a gene: 8. CDR3 region: CSARSDRGSGKLFF. CDR3 bases: TGCAGTGCTAGATCGGACAGGGGATCTGGAAAACTGTTTTTT.

Only a few counts were recorded for this clonotype. This chain links TRBV20-1 with TRBJ1-1; 10 bases map to TRBD1. The CDR3 loop spans 14 amino acids. Germline CDR1 and CDR2: DFQATT and SNEGSKA (reference sequence). J was trimmed by 3 bases and V by 3 bases; bases with no gene match: 4. For the CDR3, the DNA is TGCAGTGCTAGGGGACAGGGGAGGGACACTGAAGCTTTCTTT. The encoded protein is CSARGQGRDTEAFF.

This clonotype has just a few counts. This chain uses TRBV3-1 with TRBJ2-5; D ambiguous. Germline CDR1 and CDR2: LGHDT and YNNKEL (reference sequence). The V end was cut by 10 bases, the J end by 0 bases, with 3 bases between. The CDR3 has 10 amino acids. The CDR3 nucleotides read TGTGCCACCCACCAAGAGACCCAGTACTTC. It encodes CATHQETQYF.

The CDR3 spells CASNRGYQPQHF. CDR3 nucleotide sequence: TGTGCCAGCAACAGGGGTTATCAGCCCCAGCATTTT. This chain connects TRBV6-1 to TRBJ1-5; 7 bases align to TRBD1. This CDR3 spans 12 amino acids. CDR1 and CDR2 (germline): MNHNS, SASEGT. Unmatched junction bases numbered 2, after V lost 7 bases and J lost 5 bases.

The gene calls are TRBV7-9 and TRBJ1-2; D possibly corresponds to TRBD1 (5 bases). The CDR3 spans 14 residues. Germline loops: CDR1 SEHNR, CDR2 FQNEAQ (reference sequence). V was cut by 6 bases and J by 5 bases, with 16 bases left in between. CDR3 DNA sequence: TGTGCCAGCAGACCTAGCGGGGGAAGGTATGGCTACACCTTC. Translated, it gives CASRPSGGRYGYTF.